A selection of T cell receptor beta chains follows, all from one sample in a study of T cell repertoires in cytomegalovirus infection. MiXCR was run by TCRdb on the reads, yielding one entry per CDR3 protein. The table has 65,000 to 95,000 distinct CDR3 sequences, 3.7% seen once; the top ten hold 3.5% to 6%. The sample consisted of PBMCs. The origin of the receptors is a human donor in good health (CMV status not recorded). Some clones in this sample may be carry-over from other donors' samples. Each CDR3 is given with its conserved first and last residue. D genes are given only for firm matches. Size is stated as how often the clone was seen (once, few, many) or a class if it is expanded.

V,J,D,size,CDR3,DNA
TRBV25-1,TRBJ1-1,.,many,CATRTDYYTEAFF,TGTGCCACCAGGACAGATTATTACACTGAAGCTTTCTTT
TRBV7-2,TRBJ2-1,.,many,CASSFQVHFRNEQFF,TGTGCCAGCAGTTTCCAGGTCCACTTCAGGAATGAGCAGTTCTTC
TRBV19,TRBJ1-2,.,many,CASSYSGQYGYTF,TGTGCCAGTAGCTACTCCGGGCAGTATGGCTACACCTTC
TRBV20-1,TRBJ2-7,TRBD1,many,CSARVLDRGAIYEQYF,TGCAGTGCCAGGGTTCTTGACAGGGGGGCGATCTACGAGCAGTACTTC
TRBV4-2,TRBJ2-7,TRBD2,many,CASSQVTSAKQYF,TGTGCCAGCAGCCAAGTGACTAGCGCTAAGCAGTACTTC
TRBV10-3,TRBJ1-1,TRBD1,many,CAIRGQGNTEAFF,TGTGCCATCAGAGGACAGGGGAACACTGAAGCTTTCTTT
TRBV5-4,TRBJ2-3,.,many,CASSLAGGRKDTQYF,TGTGCCAGCAGCTTGGCCGGGGGCCGGAAAGATACGCAGTATTTT
TRBV28,TRBJ1-5,.,many,CASSSLQVNQPQHF,TGTGCCAGCAGTTCCCTCCAGGTCAATCAGCCCCAGCATTTT
TRBV6-5,TRBJ2-1,TRBD2,many,CASSLAGEVNEQFF,TGTGCCAGCAGTTTAGCGGGGGAGGTGAATGAGCAGTTCTTC
TRBV28,TRBJ1-2,.,many,CASSAQGRGYTF,TGTGCCAGCAGTGCACAGGGACGGGGCTACACCTTC
TRBV12-3/TRBV12-4,TRBJ2-7,TRBD1,many,CASRGTGGGGEQYF,TGTGCCAGCAGGGGGACAGGGGGTGGCGGCGAGCAGTACTTC
TRBV14,TRBJ1-1,.,many,CASSQLRVGTEAFF,TGTGCCAGCAGCCAACTGAGGGTAGGCACTGAAGCTTTCTTT
TRBV7-8,TRBJ1-1,.,many,CASSLGPGGMNTEAFF,TGTGCCAGCAGCTTAGGGCCGGGGGGAATGAACACTGAAGCTTTCTTT
TRBV7-8,TRBJ2-3,TRBD2,many,CASSPLLAGGRDTQYF,TGTGCCAGCAGCCCCCTGTTGGCGGGGGGGAGAGATACGCAGTATTTT
TRBV12-3/TRBV12-4,TRBJ1-4,TRBD1,many,CASSAPPGQEPPGEKLFF,TGTGCCAGCAGTGCACCCCCGGGACAGGAACCCCCGGGTGAAAAACTGTTTTTT
TRBV19,TRBJ1-4,TRBD1,many,CASSQTGTGAEKLFF,TGTGCCAGTAGCCAAACCGGGACAGGGGCCGAAAAACTGTTTTTT
TRBV28,TRBJ1-1,TRBD1,many,CASRSTGGLDTEAFF,TGTGCCAGCAGATCCACAGGGGGCTTGGACACTGAAGCTTTCTTT
TRBV11-2,TRBJ2-1,.,many,CASSSRPRGLYNEQFF,TGTGCCAGCAGCTCCCGACCCCGGGGTCTTTACAATGAGCAGTTCTTC
TRBV28,TRBJ1-1,.,many,CASSLSSLNTEAFF,TGTGCCAGCAGTTTGAGTTCTTTGAACACTGAAGCTTTCTTT
TRBV19,TRBJ1-1,.,many,CASSIGGSEAFF,TGTGCCAGTAGTATTGGGGGGTCTGAAGCTTTCTTT
TRBV28,TRBJ2-6,.,many,CASSLAGRSGANVLTF,TGTGCCAGCAGTTTAGCAGGGAGATCTGGGGCCAACGTCCTGACTTTC
TRBV3-1,TRBJ2-5,TRBD2,many,CASTGLTRGGQETQYF,TGTGCCAGCACCGGCCTTACGCGGGGGGGCCAAGAGACCCAGTACTTC
TRBV2,TRBJ2-5,.,many,CASVEGGTGETQYF,TGTGCCAGCGTTGAGGGGGGGACGGGAGAGACCCAGTACTTC
TRBV19,TRBJ2-1,.,many,CASSISNYNEQFF,TGTGCCAGTAGTATTTCAAACTACAATGAGCAGTTCTTC
TRBV30,TRBJ2-7,.,many,CAWSVPELSPRQYF,TGTGCCTGGAGTGTTCCGGAGCTGAGTCCTAGGCAGTACTTC
TRBV7-9,TRBJ1-1,.,many,CASSLGTANTEAFF,TGTGCCAGCAGCTTAGGGACAGCGAACACTGAAGCTTTCTTT
TRBV7-8,TRBJ2-7,.,many,CASSPVAIGWTGEQYF,TGTGCCAGCAGCCCGGTCGCAATAGGGTGGACGGGCGAGCAGTACTTC
TRBV6-8,TRBJ2-5,TRBD2,many,CASSAGDQETQYF,TGTGCCAGCAGCGCGGGGGACCAAGAGACCCAGTACTTC
TRBV2,TRBJ1-2,TRBD1,many,CASSEEGQGGGYTF,TGTGCCAGCAGTGAAGAGGGACAGGGAGGCGGCTACACCTTC
TRBV7-8,TRBJ1-2,TRBD1,many,CASSLGDRNYGYTF,TGTGCCAGCAGCTTAGGGGACAGGAACTATGGCTACACCTTC
TRBV6-2/TRBV6-3,TRBJ1-2,TRBD1,many,CASSYGQDLYGYTF,TGTGCCAGCAGTTACGGACAGGACCTCTATGGCTACACCTTC
TRBV24-1,TRBJ2-3,.,many,CATSEPGPDTQYF,TGTGCCACCAGTGAACCAGGACCAGATACGCAGTATTTT
TRBV7-9,TRBJ2-7,.,many,CASSFSTALTYEQYF,TGTGCCAGCAGCTTTAGTACAGCCCTGACCTACGAGCAGTACTTC